Given below is one T cell receptor (beta chain) in context. Its antigen is currently unknown. The sample is drawn from a study of CD8 T cells in ankylosing spondylitis. Study conclusions and caveats: Earlier authors reported some of these motif variants in reactive arthritis synovial fluid and blood. Matched ankylosing spondylitis synovial fluid reportedly showed significant enrichment of disease-linked clones.

Between the trimmed V and J ends, which lost 0 bases and 8 bases, there was a span of 11 bases. Germline CDR1 reads SGHRS; CDR2 reads YFSETQ. The CDR3 covers 14 residues. TCRdb recomputed calls from the 5' RACE reads with MiXCR, one row per CDR3 protein. The sample gives about 360,000 distinct CDR3 sequences, roughly 15% of which show up once; roughly 1.1% is in the top ten. The rearrangement links TRBV5-1 to TRBJ1-4; tentative D call: TRBD1 (5 bases). This TCR derives from a male donor with ankylosing spondylitis or in good health (not recorded which). Sequencing was performed on blood, either unsorted or a sorted T cell fraction (not recorded which). As DNA, the CDR3 is TGCGCCAGCAGCTTGGGGGCAGGGTTCGAAAAACTGTTTTTT. Protein: CASSLGAGFEKLFF.